This record covers a single TCR beta chain. These data come from a study of shared clonotypes between healthy human individuals. V lost 5 bases to trimming and J lost 0 bases, with 17 bases between them. CDR3 length: 18 residues. Per germline, CDR1 SGHTA and CDR2 FQGNSA. Profiling relied on immunoSEQ multiplex PCR, and the TCRdb table lists in-frame clones only, not all of them. In the table there are some 2.1 million clones, 95% of which are singletons. The V and J genes are TRBV7-2 and TRBJ2-6; unclear D gene. The sample taken for sequencing was naive CD4+ T cells sorted from blood. The subset denotes: CD45RA+ positively selected. This TCR derives from a man aged 18-30 years in good health. The CDR3 region is CASSLQSQQFSGANVLTF. For the CDR3, the DNA is TGTGCCAGCAGCCTCCAGTCCCAACAGTTCTCTGGGGCCAACGTCCTGACTTTC.